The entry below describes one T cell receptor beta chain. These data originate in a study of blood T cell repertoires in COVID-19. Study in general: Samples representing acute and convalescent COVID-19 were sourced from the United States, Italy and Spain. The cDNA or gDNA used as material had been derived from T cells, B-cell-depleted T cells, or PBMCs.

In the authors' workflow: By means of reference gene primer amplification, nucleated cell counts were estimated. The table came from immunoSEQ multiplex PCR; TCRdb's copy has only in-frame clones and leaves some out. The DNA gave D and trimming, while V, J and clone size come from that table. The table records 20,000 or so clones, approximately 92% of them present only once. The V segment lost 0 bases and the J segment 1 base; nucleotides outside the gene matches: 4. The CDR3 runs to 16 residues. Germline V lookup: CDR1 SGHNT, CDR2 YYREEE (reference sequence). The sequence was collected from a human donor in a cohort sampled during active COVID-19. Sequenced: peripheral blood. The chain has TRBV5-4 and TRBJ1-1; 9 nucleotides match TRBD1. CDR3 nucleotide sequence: TGTGCCAGCAGCTTGGGGGACAGGGTAAGGAACACTGAAGCTTTCTTT. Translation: CASSLGDRVRNTEAFF. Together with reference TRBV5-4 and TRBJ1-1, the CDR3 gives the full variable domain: ETGVTQSPTHLIKTRGQQVTLRCSSQSGHNTVSWYQQALGQGPQFIFQYYREEENGRGNFPPRFSGLQFPNYSSELNVNALELDDSALYLCASSLGDRVRNTEAFFGQGTRLTVV.